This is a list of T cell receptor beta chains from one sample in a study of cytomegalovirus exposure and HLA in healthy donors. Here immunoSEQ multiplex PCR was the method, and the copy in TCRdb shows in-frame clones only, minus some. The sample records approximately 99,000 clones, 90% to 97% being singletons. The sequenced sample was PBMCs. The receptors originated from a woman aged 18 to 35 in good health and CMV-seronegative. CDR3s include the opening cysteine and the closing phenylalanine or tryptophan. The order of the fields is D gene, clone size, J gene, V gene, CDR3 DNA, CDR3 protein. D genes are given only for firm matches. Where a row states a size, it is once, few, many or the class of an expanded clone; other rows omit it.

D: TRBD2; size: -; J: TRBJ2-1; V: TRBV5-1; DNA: TGCGCCAGCAGCTTGGGGTCTAGCGGAAACAATGAGCAGTTCTTC; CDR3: CASSLGSSGNNEQFF
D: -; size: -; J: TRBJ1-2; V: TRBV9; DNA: TGTGCCAGCAGCGGGTCAGGCCCAGGAGGCTATGGCTACACCTTC; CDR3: CASSGSGPGGYGYTF
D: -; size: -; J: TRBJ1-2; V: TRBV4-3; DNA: TGCGCCAGCAGCCAAGAAATACAACAAGGGGGTGGAATTCAAGGCTACACCTTC; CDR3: CASSQEIQQGGGIQGYTF
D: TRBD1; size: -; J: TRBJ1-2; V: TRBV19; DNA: TGTGCCAGTAGTATCGGGACAGGGGCCTATGGCTACACCTTC; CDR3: CASSIGTGAYGYTF
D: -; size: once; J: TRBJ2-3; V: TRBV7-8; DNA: TGTGCCAGCAGCCAGGCAGATATAAGAGATACGCAGTATTTT; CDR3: CASSQADIRDTQYF
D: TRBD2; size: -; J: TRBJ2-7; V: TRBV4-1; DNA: TGCGCCAGCAGCCAAGGCAGCGGGGGGGCCTGGGAGCAGTACTTC; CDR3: CASSQGSGGAWEQYF
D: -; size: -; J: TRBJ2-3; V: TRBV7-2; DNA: TGTGCCAGCAGCTTAGGGGGCCCCACAGATACGCAGTATTTT; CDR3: CASSLGGPTDTQYF
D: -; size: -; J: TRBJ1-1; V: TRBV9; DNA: TGTGCCAGCAGCGTTTCTTCGGGGAACACTGAAGCTTTCTTT; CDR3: CASSVSSGNTEAFF
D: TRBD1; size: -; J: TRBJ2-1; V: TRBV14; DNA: TGTGCCAGCAGCCTTTATATAACCGGGACAGGCAAGAATGAGCAGTTCTTC; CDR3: CASSLYITGTGKNEQFF
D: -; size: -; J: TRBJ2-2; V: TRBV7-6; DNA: TGTGCCAGCAGCGGGCCTACGGAGCTGTTTTTT; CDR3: CASSGPTELFF
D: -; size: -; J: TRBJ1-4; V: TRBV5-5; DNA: TGTGCCAGCAGCTTGGCCGGTTTAACTAATGAAAAACTGTTTTTT; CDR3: CASSLAGLTNEKLFF
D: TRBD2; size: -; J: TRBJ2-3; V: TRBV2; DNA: TGTGCCGGTGAAGCGGGGACTACCACAGATACGCAGTATTTT; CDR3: CAGEAGTTTDTQYF
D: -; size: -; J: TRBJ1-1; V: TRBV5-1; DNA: TGCGCCAGCAGCTTGGATAAGGGGCGGAATGAAGCTTTCTTT; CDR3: CASSLDKGRNEAFF
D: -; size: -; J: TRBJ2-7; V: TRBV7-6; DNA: TGTGCCAGCAGCCTAGGTACAGGGCATGAGGAGCAGTACTTC; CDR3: CASSLGTGHEEQYF
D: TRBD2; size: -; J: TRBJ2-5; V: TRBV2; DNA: TGTGCCAGCAGTCCGGGCTTGTTGGCTAGCGGGGGGACCACACAAGAGACCCAGTACTTC; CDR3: CASSPGLLASGGTTQETQYF
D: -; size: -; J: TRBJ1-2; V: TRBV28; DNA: TGTGCCAGCAGTTCCCAATTAAAGGAGGGCTACACCTTC; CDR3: CASSSQLKEGYTF
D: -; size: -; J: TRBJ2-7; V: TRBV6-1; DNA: TGTGCCAGCAGTGAAGTCGGGGGGCGCGCCGAGCAGTACTTC; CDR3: CASSEVGGRAEQYF
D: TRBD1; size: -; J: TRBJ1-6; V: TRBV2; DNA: TGTGCCAGCAGTAGGACAGGGGGGAATTCACCCCTCCACTTT; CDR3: CASSRTGGNSPLHF
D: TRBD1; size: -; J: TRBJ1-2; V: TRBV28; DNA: TGTGCCAGCACCCCGGGACAGGTCTTCTATGGCTACACCTTC; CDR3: CASTPGQVFYGYTF
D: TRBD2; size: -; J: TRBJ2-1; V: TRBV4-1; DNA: TGCGCCAGCAGCCAACTACCCTATAGCGGGGGTGAGCAGTTCTTC; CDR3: CASSQLPYSGGEQFF
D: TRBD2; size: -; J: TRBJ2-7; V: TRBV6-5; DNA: TGTGCCAGCAGTCCCCTCCGGGGGGACTACGAGCAGTACTTC; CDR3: CASSPLRGDYEQYF
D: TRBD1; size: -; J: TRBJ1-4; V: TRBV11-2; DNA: TGTGCCAGCAGCTTAGGACAGGGGCGACTATTCGCAACTAATGAAAAACTGTTTTTT; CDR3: CASSLGQGRLFATNEKLFF
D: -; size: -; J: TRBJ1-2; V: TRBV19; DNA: TGTGCCAGTAGTAATACCGGGACACTGAACTATGGCTACACCTTC; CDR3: CASSNTGTLNYGYTF
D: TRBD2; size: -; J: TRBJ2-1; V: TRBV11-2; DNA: TGTGCCAGCAGATCGGGACTAGCGGGGGGGCTCAGCTCCTACAATGAGCAGTTCTTC; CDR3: CASRSGLAGGLSSYNEQFF
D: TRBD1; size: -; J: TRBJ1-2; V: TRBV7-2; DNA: TGTGCCAGCAGCCACCGCCGAGGACAGGGAAACTATGGCTACACCTTC; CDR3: CASSHRRGQGNYGYTF
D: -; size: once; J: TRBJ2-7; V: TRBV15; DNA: TGTGCCACCAGCACGGGTAGGCAGGGTAACGAGCAGTACTTC; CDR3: CATSTGRQGNEQYF
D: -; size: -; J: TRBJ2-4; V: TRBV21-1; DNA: TGTGCCAGCAGCAAAGAAAAGGGGCCCCTAGCCAAAAACATTCAGTACTTC; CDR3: CASSKEKGPLAKNIQYF
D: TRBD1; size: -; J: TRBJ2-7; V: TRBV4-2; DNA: TGTGCCAGCAGGGATACAGGGGGCTTGGACTACGAGCAGTACTTC; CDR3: CASRDTGGLDYEQYF
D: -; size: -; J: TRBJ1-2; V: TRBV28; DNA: TGTGCCAGCAGTCCCCCTGGGAGCGGAGCCTATGGCTACACCTTC; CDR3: CASSPPGSGAYGYTF
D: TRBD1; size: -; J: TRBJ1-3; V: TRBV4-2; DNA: TGTGCCAGCAGCCAAGATCCCGGACAGGCCTCCTCTGGAAACACCATATATTTT; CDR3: CASSQDPGQASSGNTIYF
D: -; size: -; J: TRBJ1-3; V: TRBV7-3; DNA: TGTGCCAGCAGCTTGCGACCAGGGTACGGAAACACCATATATTTT; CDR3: CASSLRPGYGNTIYF
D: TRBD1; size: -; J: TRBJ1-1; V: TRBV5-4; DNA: TGTGCCAGCAGCTTGGGACAGGGTAGGTTGGACACTGAAGCTTTCTTT; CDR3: CASSLGQGRLDTEAFF
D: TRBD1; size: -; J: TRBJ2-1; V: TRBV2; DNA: TGTGCCAGCAGTCAAGAGACAGGGGCCTACAATGAGCAGTTCTTC; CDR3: CASSQETGAYNEQFF
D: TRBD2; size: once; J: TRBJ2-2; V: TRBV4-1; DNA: TGCGCCAGCAGCCAAGGGGTAGCGGGGGCCGTGAACACCGGGGAGCTGTTTTTT; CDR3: CASSQGVAGAVNTGELFF
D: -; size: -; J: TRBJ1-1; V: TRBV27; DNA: TGTGCCAGCTACTTAGTAGGGGTTCGGACTGAAGCTTTCTTT; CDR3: CASYLVGVRTEAFF
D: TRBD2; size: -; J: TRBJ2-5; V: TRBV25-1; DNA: TGTGCCAGCAGAAAGCGGGGGGCTCGACGGGCTCAAGAAGAGACCCAGTACTTC; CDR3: CASRKRGARRAQEETQYF
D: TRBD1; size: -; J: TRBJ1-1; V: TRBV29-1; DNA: TGCAGCGCCCCCGGACAGGGAGGGCCCATGAACACTGAAGCTTTCTTT; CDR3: CSAPGQGGPMNTEAFF
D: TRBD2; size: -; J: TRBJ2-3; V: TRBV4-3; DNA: TGCGCCAGCAGCCAAGTAGCGGGGGGTCTCGGGGATACGCAGTATTTT; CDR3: CASSQVAGGLGDTQYF
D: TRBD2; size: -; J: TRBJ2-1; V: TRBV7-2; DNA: TGTGCCAGCAGCAGGACTAGCGGGGGGAACAATGAGCAGTTCTTC; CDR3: CASSRTSGGNNEQFF
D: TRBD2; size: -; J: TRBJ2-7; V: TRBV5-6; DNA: TGTGCCAGCAGCTCCGGGACTAGCGGGGGACGGCAGTACTTC; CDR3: CASSSGTSGGRQYF
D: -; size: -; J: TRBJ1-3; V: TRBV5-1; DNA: TGCGCCAGCAGCCCTGGCGGGGCCGGAAACACCATATATTTT; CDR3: CASSPGGAGNTIYF
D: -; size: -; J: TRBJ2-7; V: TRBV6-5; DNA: TGTGCCAGCAGTTACTCGTATATATCCTACGAGCAGTACTTC; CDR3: CASSYSYISYEQYF
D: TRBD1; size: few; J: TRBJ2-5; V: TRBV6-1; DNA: TGTGCCAGCAGTGAGGTTGCAGGGGGCGCAAATTTTGTGACCCAGTACTTC; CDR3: CASSEVAGGANFVTQYF
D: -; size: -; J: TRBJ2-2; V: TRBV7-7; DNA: TGTGCTAGCAGCCCTGGGGGGGCTGGTGGGGAGCTGTTTTTT; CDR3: CASSPGGAGGELFF
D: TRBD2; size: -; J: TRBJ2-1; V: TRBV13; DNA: TGTGCCAGCAGCCGCCTGGGGGGACTAGTCCATGAGCAGTTCTTC; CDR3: CASSRLGGLVHEQFF
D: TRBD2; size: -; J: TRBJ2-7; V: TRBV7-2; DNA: TGTGCCAGCAGCTCCCTAGGCGGCGGGGGGAGTCCCTACGAGCAGTACTTC; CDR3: CASSSLGGGGSPYEQYF
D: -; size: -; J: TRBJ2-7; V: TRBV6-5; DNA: TGTGCCAGCAGTTACTCGGATGCAGGGACCTACGAGCAGTACTTC; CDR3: CASSYSDAGTYEQYF
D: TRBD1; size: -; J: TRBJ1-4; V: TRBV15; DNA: TGTGCCACCAGCAGAGGAACAGGGGTCGAAAAACTGTTTTTT; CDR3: CATSRGTGVEKLFF
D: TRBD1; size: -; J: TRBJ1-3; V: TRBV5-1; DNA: TGCGCCAGCAGCTCGGGGACAGGGAGCTCTGGAAACACCATATATTTT; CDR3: CASSSGTGSSGNTIYF
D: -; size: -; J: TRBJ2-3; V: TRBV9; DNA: TGTGCCAGCAGCGTTGGGGGCTCCTACACAGATACGCAGTATTTT; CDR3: CASSVGGSYTDTQYF
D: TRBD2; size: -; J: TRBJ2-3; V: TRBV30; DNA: TGTGCCTGGAGTCGACTAGCGGGGGACCTGGATACGCAGTATTTT; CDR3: CAWSRLAGDLDTQYF
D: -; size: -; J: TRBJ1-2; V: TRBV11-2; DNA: TGTGCCAGCACCCTTTTTGGGCAGGGAGGTGGCTACACCTTC; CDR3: CASTLFGQGGGYTF
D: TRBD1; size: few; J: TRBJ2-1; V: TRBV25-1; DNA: TGTGCCAGCAGTGAAGTACCGGGACAGGGCCGCTCCTACAATGAGCAGTTCTTC; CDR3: CASSEVPGQGRSYNEQFF